This T cell receptor beta chain was captured in a study of graft-versus-host responses after intestinal transplantation. The study's findings and limits: GvH clones detected in recipient marrow included some appearing first in ileum or blood. Declining HvG levels early post-transplant were linked to peak circulating GvH clone levels.

This clone was counted a single time. Profiling relied on immunoSEQ multiplex PCR, and the TCRdb table lists in-frame clones only, not all of them. Seen here are approximately 4,700 clones, 25% to 30% observed once, and the top ten hold approximately 24%. The CDR3 totals 22 residues. Germline-derived CDR1 and CDR2 are SNHLY and FYNNEI. The ends were cut back, 0 bases at V and 0 bases at J, with 26 bases in the middle. With around 200,000 irradiated, violet-dye-labeled stimulator cells, around 200,000 CFSE-labeled responder cells were plated. The source of this sequence is a human patient who was an organ donor for intestinal transplantation. The genes are TRBV2 and TRBJ2-2; D gene unclear. The material was alloreactive CD8+ T cells from a mixed lymphocyte reaction culture, obtained before transplantation. Sample subset: CFSE-low proliferating T cells sorted from roughly 6-day pre-transplant mixed lymphocyte reaction (GvH or HvG direction). The CDR3 DNA follows: TGTGCCAGCAGTGAAGCGCTTACCCTTTTTCCCGTCGACACGGCGAACACCGGGGAGCTGTTTTTT. This encodes CASSEALTLFPVDTANTGELFF.